The clone carrying this T cell receptor (beta chain) was picked up many times. The length of the CDR3 is 16 residues. Trimming stripped 4 bases from V and 1 base from J, with 14 bases between. CDR1 and CDR2 (germline): SGHRS, YFSETQ. The data originate from a study of T-cell reconstitution after alpha-beta-depleted transplantation in children. Preparing the TCRbeta library involved the use of unique molecular identifiers. TCRdb re-analysed the PCR reads in MiXCR, keeping a single row per CDR3 protein. In the table there are hundreds of thousands of distinct CDR3 sequences, approximately 9% of which are singletons.

This clonotype was sampled from a human donor who donated a stem cell graft to a child with acute lymphoblastic leukemia. The specimen comprised PBMCs from the stem cell graft donor, sampled from the stem cell graft. V usage is TRBV5-1 and J usage is TRBJ2-2; either TRBD1 or TRBD2 may fit D (5 bases each). CDR3 DNA: TGCGCCAGCAGCGGGGGAGCGGTACAGAACACCGGGGAGCTGTTTTTT. It encodes CASSGGAVQNTGELFF.